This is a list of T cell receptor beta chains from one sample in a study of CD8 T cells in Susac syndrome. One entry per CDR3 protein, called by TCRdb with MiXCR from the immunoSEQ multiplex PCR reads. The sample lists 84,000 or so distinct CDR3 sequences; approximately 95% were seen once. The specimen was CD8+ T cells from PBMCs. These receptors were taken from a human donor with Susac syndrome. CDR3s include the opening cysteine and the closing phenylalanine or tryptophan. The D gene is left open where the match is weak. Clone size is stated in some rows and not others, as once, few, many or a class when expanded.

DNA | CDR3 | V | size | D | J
TGTGCCAGCAGTTTACATCAGGGTTCCGAGCAGTACTTC | CASSLHQGSEQYF | TRBV27 | NA | NA | TRBJ2-7
TGCGCCAGCAGCGAGACAGGGGACTACTGCACAGATACGCAGTATTTT | CASSETGDYCTDTQYF | TRBV5-1 | once | NA | TRBJ2-3
TGTGCCAGCAGCTCGGGACTTCGGGAGACCCAGTACTTC | CASSSGLRETQYF | TRBV7-9 | NA | NA | TRBJ2-5
TGTGCCAGCAGCTTTCCATGGGGCCAGGGGACAAGCGAGCAGTTCTTC | CASSFPWGQGTSEQFF | TRBV5-6 | NA | NA | TRBJ2-1
TGTGCCAGCAGTTCTAGGGGGTACGAGCAGTACTTC | CASSSRGYEQYF | TRBV2 | NA | NA | TRBJ2-7
TGTGCCAGCAGCTCGGGGACAGCTGAAGCTTTCTTT | CASSSGTAEAFF | TRBV7-9 | NA | TRBD1 | TRBJ1-1
TGCAGCGCCGAACCTGGCTCGGAAGAGACCCAGTACTTC | CSAEPGSEETQYF | TRBV29-1 | NA | NA | TRBJ2-5
TGCGCCAGCAGCCAAGAGTCGGTTCAGCGGCCCCCTAACCAGCAGTTCTTC | CASSQESVQRPPNQQFF | TRBV4-3 | NA | NA | TRBJ2-1
NA | CASSLVLRANTEAFF | TRBV7-2 | medium-sized | NA | TRBJ1-1
TGTGCCAGCAATTCTGCCATGAAAGCCTACGAGCAGTACTTC | CASNSAMKAYEQYF | TRBV27 | NA | NA | TRBJ2-7
TGTGCCACCTCACCGGGACACAACGCCTACGAGCAGTACTTC | CATSPGHNAYEQYF | TRBV6-5 | NA | NA | TRBJ2-7
TGCAGTGCTAGAGATTTAAGGGGGTATTCAGATGGCTACACCTTC | CSARDLRGYSDGYTF | TRBV20-1 | NA | NA | TRBJ1-2
TGTGCCAGCTCAGCAATACCCTTAACAGGGGATGAAGCTTTCTTT | CASSAIPLTGDEAFF | TRBV18 | NA | TRBD1 | TRBJ1-1
TGCAGTGCTAGCCTCCCTTTGGCGGGCGTAATCACAGATACGCAGTATTTT | CSASLPLAGVITDTQYF | TRBV20-1 | NA | NA | TRBJ2-3
TGTGCCAGCAGGATACCGGACAGCTACAATGAGCAGTTCTTC | CASRIPDSYNEQFF | TRBV28 | NA | NA | TRBJ2-1
TGCAGCGTTGATGCTGGGGGAAGGGAGCAGTTCTTC | CSVDAGGREQFF | TRBV29-1 | once | NA | TRBJ2-1
TGTGCCACCAGTGATTCACGGGAGACCCAGTACTTC | CATSDSRETQYF | TRBV24-1 | once | NA | TRBJ2-5
TGCAGCGTTGAAGACTCCCGGGACAGGGGTGGCTACACCTTC | CSVEDSRDRGGYTF | TRBV29-1 | NA | TRBD1 | TRBJ1-2
TGTGCCAGTAGTATCCGGGACAGAAATCAGCCCCAGCATTTT | CASSIRDRNQPQHF | TRBV19 | NA | TRBD1 | TRBJ1-5
TGCAGTGCTAGAATCGGCGGTGAGCAGTTCTTC | CSARIGGEQFF | TRBV20-1 | NA | NA | TRBJ2-1
TGTGCCATCAATGACCCCACTACCGGGACTTCGGTGACCCAGTACTTC | CAINDPTTGTSVTQYF | TRBV2 | NA | NA | TRBJ2-5
TGTGCCAGCACCCCAGCTAGCGGGAGGGCCGCCCGCGAGCAGTACTTC | CASTPASGRAAREQYF | TRBV6-1 | NA | TRBD2 | TRBJ2-7
TGTGCCAGCAGCGCCACAGGTAGATACCCGTATTTT | CASSATGRYPYF | TRBV9 | NA | NA | TRBJ2-3
TGTGCCAGCAGTAAATTCCTAGCGGGAGTCAGTGAGACCCAGTACTTC | CASSKFLAGVSETQYF | TRBV6-1 | once | TRBD2 | TRBJ2-5
TGCGCCAGCAGCCAAGGGGTGGTCCAGGACCCTGAAGCTTTCTTT | CASSQGVVQDPEAFF | TRBV4-3 | NA | NA | TRBJ1-1
TGTGCCAGCAGTTTGTGGAGCAATCAGCCCCAGCATTTT | CASSLWSNQPQHF | TRBV27 | few | NA | TRBJ1-5
TGTGCCAGCAGTGAAGGACTAGCGGGAATCTCCTACAATGAGCAGTTCTTC | CASSEGLAGISYNEQFF | TRBV2 | NA | TRBD2 | TRBJ2-1
TGTGCCAGCAGTTTAAGCGGACTCTACGAGCAGTACTTC | CASSLSGLYEQYF | TRBV27 | NA | NA | TRBJ2-7
TGTGCCAGCAGTCTGGCGGGGGATTTCAATGAGCAGTTCTTC | CASSLAGDFNEQFF | TRBV25-1 | NA | TRBD2 | TRBJ2-1